The clone carrying this T cell receptor (beta chain) showed up just a few times. Its specificity is not known. The sample is drawn from a study of tumour-infiltrating T cells in Burkitt lymphoma. The length of the CDR3 is 13 residues. CDR1 and CDR2 (germline): MNHEY, SVGAGI. The V gene end was trimmed by 6 bases and the J gene end by 6 bases; junction bases not matched to a gene: 6. Data came from immunoSEQ multiplex PCR; TCRdb stores just in-frame clones and leaves some out. The repertoire has 45,000 to 60,000 clones, roughly 30% of them found once; the top ten carry about 3%. Study results and caveats: Public clonotypes, several, appeared across numerous Burkitt lymphoma patients.

The specimen was tumor tissue. This TCR was sampled from a human donor with Burkitt lymphoma. This sequence joins TRBV6-5 and TRBJ2-7; 9 nucleotides align to TRBD1. CDR3 in amino acids: CASSLRQGGEQYF. The CDR3, as DNA: TGTGCCAGCAGCCTCAGACAGGGGGGCGAGCAGTACTTC.